Below, 19 T cell receptor beta chains from the same sample are listed, as sequenced in a study of shared clonotypes between healthy human individuals (dated by TCRdb to 2020 to 2021). CD8 naive samples were CD45RO-negative cells positively selected for CCR7, giving a CD45RA+CCR7+ population that excluded TemRA cells. Libraries came from the immunoSEQ multiplex PCR assay. Not all clones reach the TCRdb copy of this immuneACCESS table, which keeps in-frame sequences only. Checked studies attribute under half of the gap to unresolved V genes and leave the rest unexplained. The sample profile shows some 2.1 million clones; approximately 94% of them were found once. The top ten clonotypes cover about 1.1% of the sample. The sample taken for sequencing was naive CD8+ T cells sorted from blood. What this sample's cell subset or site label stands for: CD45RA+CCR7+. Receptor source: a man younger than 35 in good health.

This clone appeared once. V gene TRBV6-1 combines with J gene TRBJ2-2; TRBD1 agrees at 7 bases. The V gene end was trimmed by 4 bases and the J gene end by 0 bases; junction bases not matched to a gene: 5. The CDR3 has 16 residues. Germline CDR1 and CDR2: MNHNS and SASEGT. This chain's CDR3 is CASSGRTGSNTGELFF. For the CDR3, the DNA is TGTGCCAGCAGTGGCCGGACAGGCTCGAACACCGGGGAGCTGTTTTTT.

Turning to this clone: Different DNA sequences within this sample yield the same CDR3. V is TRBV27 and J is TRBJ2-7, with D unclear. Trimming took 2 bases from V and 1 from J, leaving 12 bases between them. Germline V lookup: CDR1 MNHEY, CDR2 SMNVEV (reference sequence). The CDR3 consists of 15 residues. The DNA of the CDR3 is TGTGCCAGCAGTTTAAGAGACACTCGGTCCTACGAGCAGTACTTC. This encodes CASSLRDTRSYEQYF.

The V call is TRBV28, the J call TRBJ2-7, with 8 bases lining up with TRBD2. Germline trimming cut 5 bases from V and 5 bases from J; bases unmatched to any gene: 8. This CDR3 spans 14 amino acids. Germline CDR1 MDHEN, CDR2 SYDVKM. The CDR3 loop is CASSPSGSGDEQYF. DNA for the CDR3: TGTGCCAGCAGTCCCAGCGGGAGTGGCGACGAGCAGTACTTC.

J is TRBJ1-1 and V is TRBV7-2, with 8 bases that match TRBD1. CDR3 length equals 15 residues. Trimming removed 4 bases from V and 5 bases from J; junction bases left unmatched: 9. Germline CDR1 and CDR2: SGHTA and FQGNSA. The CDR3 loop reads CASSSGQGPGTEAFF. CDR3 sequence (DNA): TGTGCCAGCAGCTCAGGACAGGGCCCGGGGACTGAAGCTTTCTTT.

The chain uses TRBV10-3 and TRBJ2-1, with D maybe TRBD2 (6 bases). CDR3 size: 13 residues. CDR1 and CDR2 from the germline V gene are ENHRY and SYGVKD. V lost 6 bases to trimming and J lost 4 bases, with 10 bases between them. CDR3 in amino acids: CAIRAGRYNEQFF. The CDR3 coding sequence is TGTGCCATCAGGGCAGGGAGGTACAATGAGCAGTTCTTC.

The chain combines TRBV10-1 with TRBJ1-5, with TRBD1 matching 7 bases. CDR3 size: 24 residues. V was clipped by 1 base and J by 0 bases; unmatched bases: 27. Per the germline V gene, CDR1 is WNHNN and CDR2 is SYGVQD (reference sequence). The CDR3 bases are TGCGCCAGCAGTGAGTGCCGGGCCCCCGGAGGCCCGGGACAGATTGTTCATAGCAATCAGCCCCAGCATTTT. Translation: CASSECRAPGGPGQIVHSNQPQHF.

This rearrangement joins TRBV10-3 to TRBJ2-1; weak D call: TRBD2 (5 bases). Germline values: CDR1 ENHRY, CDR2 SYGVKD. CDR3 size: 14 residues. V lost 2 bases and J 9 bases, leaving 14 bases between the germline ends. This chain's CDR3 is CAISEGPSFGEQFF. The CDR3, as DNA: TGTGCCATCAGTGAGGGGCCTAGCTTCGGTGAGCAGTTCTTC.

The rearrangement links TRBV27 to TRBJ2-5, with a possible D match to TRBD2 (7 bases). V gave up 5 bases and J gave up 5 bases, with 15 bases separating them. Germline V gene data show CDR1 as MNHEY and CDR2 as SMNVEV (reference sequence). The CDR3 length is 14 residues. This CDR3 is CASSPRGGAETQYF. The CDR3 nucleotides are TGTGCCAGCAGTCCCCGAGGGGGGGCGGAGACCCAGTACTTC.

The chain couples TRBV5-6 to TRBJ2-2; D may be TRBD1 (5 bases). The CDR3 length is 18 residues. Germline CDR1 and CDR2: SGHDT and YYEEEE. Trimming took 4 bases from V and 0 from J, leaving 19 bases between them. Here the CDR3 reads CASSNRGEVPTNTGELFF. The CDR3 region has the DNA TGTGCCAGCAGCAATAGGGGCGAAGTCCCCACGAACACCGGGGAGCTGTTTTTT.

This clone was seen a single time. This chain connects TRBV12-5 to TRBJ2-7, with 9 bases matching TRBD1. The CDR3 extends over 15 amino acids. CDR1 LGHNT and CDR2 FRNRAP come from the germline V gene. J was trimmed by 1 base and V by 5 bases; bases with no gene match: 6. The CDR3, as DNA: TGTGCTAGTGGTCTAACCGGGACAGGGTCCTACGAGCAGTACTTC. This codes for CASGLTGTGSYEQYF. Complete variable domain (other parts from reference TRBV12-5 and TRBJ2-7): DARVTQTPRHKVTEMGQEVTMRCQPILGHNTVFWYRQTMMQGLELLAYFRNRAPLDDSGMPKDRFSAEMPDATLATLKIQPSEPRDSAVYFCASGLTGTGSYEQYFGPGTRLTVT.

The rearrangement joins TRBV6-5 to TRBJ2-3; possible D gene TRBD1, 6 bases. The V end lost 8 bases, the J end lost 4 bases, and 19 bases lay between the germline ends. The CDR3 loop spans 15 amino acids. Germline CDR1 is MNHEY and CDR2 is SVGAGI. CDR3 DNA sequence: TGTGCCAGCGCCCTGGTGTCAGGGGAAGCAGATACGCAGTATTTT. It yields the protein CASALVSGEADTQYF.

The V and J genes are TRBV29-1 and TRBJ2-3, with 9 bases aligning to TRBD2. V lost 1 base, J lost 5 bases, and 13 bases stayed unmatched. Germline loops: CDR1 SQVTM, CDR2 ANQGSEA. CDR3 length: 17 amino acids. CDR3: CSVEGLAVGGAIDTQYF. Here the CDR3 DNA reads TGCAGCGTTGAAGGACTAGCGGTGGGGGGTGCAATAGATACGCAGTATTTT.

The gene calls are TRBV4-3 and TRBJ2-3; 11 bases match TRBD2. Germline V gene lookup returns CDR1 LGHNA and CDR2 YSLEER. The CDR3 consists of 17 residues. V lost 2 bases, J lost 3 bases, and 7 bases stayed unmatched. For the CDR3, the DNA is TGCGCCAGCAGCCAATCGCAGACTAGCGGGATGACAGATACGCAGTATTTT. Its protein is CASSQSQTSGMTDTQYF.

The CDR3 here is CASSQVWGLNTEAFF. In DNA, the CDR3 is TGCGCCAGCAGCCAAGTTTGGGGGCTGAACACTGAAGCTTTCTTT. This chain connects TRBV4-3 to TRBJ1-1, with D perhaps matching TRBD1 (6 bases). This CDR3 comprises 15 residues. In germline, CDR1 is LGHNA, CDR2 YSLEER. V was clipped by 1 base and J by 0 bases, with 9 bases between them.

The CDR3 bases are TGTGCCAGCAGTGAAATAGGGGGTATGAGAGGAAATTCACCCCTCCACTTT. It is translated as CASSEIGGMRGNSPLHF. V is TRBV6-1 and J is TRBJ1-6; the D gene is possibly TRBD1 (6 bases). Per germline, CDR1 MNHNS and CDR2 SASEGT. The CDR3 loop spans 17 amino acids. Trimming cost V 2 bases and J 7 bases, with 18 bases left between them.

This chain joins TRBV4-3 and TRBJ1-2, with no clear D. With 0 bases removed from V and 8 bases from J, the gap between germline ends came to 19 bases. Looked up from germline, CDR1 is LGHNA and CDR2 is YSLEER. The CDR3 runs to 16 residues. CDR3 region: CASSQDRAGSPRGYTF. In nucleotides, the CDR3 is TGCGCCAGCAGCCAAGATCGGGCTGGATCTCCACGGGGCTACACCTTC.

The V gene is TRBV28, the J gene TRBJ1-6; 10 bases line up with TRBD1. Germline V lookup: CDR1 MDHEN, CDR2 SYDVKM. This CDR3 spans 15 amino acids. Trimming removed 6 bases from V and 10 bases from J; junction bases left unmatched: 9. CDR3 region: CASRDPGQGLSPLHF. The CDR3 coding sequence is TGTGCCAGCAGAGATCCGGGACAGGGGCTCTCACCCCTCCACTTT.

The CDR3 region has the DNA TGTGCCAGCAGTGGGACAGGGGGCGCGGGAGAGACCCAGTACTTC. Translation: CASSGTGGAGETQYF. The genes are TRBV6-5 and TRBJ2-5, with TRBD1 identical over 12 bases. Germline CDR1 and CDR2: MNHEY and SVGAGI. Germline trimming cut 5 bases from V and 4 bases from J; bases unmatched to any gene: 5. The length of the CDR3 is 15 residues.

V usage is TRBV9 and J usage is TRBJ1-2; D gene uncertain. There are 12 residues in the CDR3. CDR1 and CDR2 from the germline V gene are SGDLS and YYNGEE. V was trimmed by 3 bases and J by 1 base, leaving 4 bases between them. CDR3 DNA sequence: TGTGCCAGCAGCGAGAATAACTATGGCTACACCTTC. Translated, it gives CASSENNYGYTF.